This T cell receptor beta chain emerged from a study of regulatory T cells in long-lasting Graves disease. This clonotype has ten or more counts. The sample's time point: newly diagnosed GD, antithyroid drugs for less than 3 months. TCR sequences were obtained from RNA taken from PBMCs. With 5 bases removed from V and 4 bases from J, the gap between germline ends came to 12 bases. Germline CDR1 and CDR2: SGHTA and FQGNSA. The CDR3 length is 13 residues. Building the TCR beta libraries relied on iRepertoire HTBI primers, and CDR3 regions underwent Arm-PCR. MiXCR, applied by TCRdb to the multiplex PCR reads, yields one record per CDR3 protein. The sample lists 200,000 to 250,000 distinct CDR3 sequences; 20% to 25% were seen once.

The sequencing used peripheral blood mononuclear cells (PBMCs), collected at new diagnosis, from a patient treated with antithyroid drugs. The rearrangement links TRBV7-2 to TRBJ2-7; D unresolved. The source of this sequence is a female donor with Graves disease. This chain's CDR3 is CASSKDGSYEQYF. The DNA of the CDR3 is TGTGCCAGCAGCAAGGACGGAAGTTACGAGCAGTACTTC.